The rows below give T cell receptor beta chains drawn from one sample of a study of OX40 agonist ivuxolimab in advanced cancers. The assay was immunoSEQ multiplex PCR, and TCRdb's table has in-frame clones only and misses some. The table has about 77,000 clones, 85% seen once. Source: CD4+ or CD8+ T cells sorted from blood, taken in a trial of the OX40 agonist ivuxolimab. These receptors were taken from an adult with an advanced solid tumor such as melanoma, head and neck, liver or kidney cancer. The CDR3 runs from the conserved cysteine through the conserved F or W. Each record gives: D gene, clone size, J gene, V gene, CDR3 length, CDR3 DNA, CDR3 protein. The D gene is left open where the match is weak. Rows give clone size only sometimes, using once, few, many, or a class for an expanded clone.

>NA|NA|TRBJ2-7|TRBV10-3|13
TGTGCCATCAGTGAGCAGGGTTCCTACGAGCAGTACTTC
CAISEQGSYEQYF
>TRBD1|NA|TRBJ1-2|TRBV5-6|15
TGTGCCAGCAGCTCGACAGGGATTCGGTACTATGGCTACACCTTC
CASSSTGIRYYGYTF
>NA|NA|TRBJ1-2|TRBV20-1|11
TGCAGTGCCCCAGGTTCCAGCGGCTACACCTTC
CSAPGSSGYTF
>NA|NA|TRBJ1-1|TRBV7-3|14
TGTGCCAGCAGCTTAGACGGAGGGGGAAATGAAGCTTTCTTT
CASSLDGGGNEAFF
>TRBD2|NA|TRBJ2-5|TRBV9|14
TGTGCCAGCAGCCCCAAGCGGGGTTGGGAGACCCAGTACTTC
CASSPKRGWETQYF
>NA|NA|TRBJ2-4|TRBV6-6|14
TGTGCCAGCAGCCACATGTTAGCCAAAAACATTCAGTACTTC
CASSHMLAKNIQYF
>TRBD1|NA|TRBJ1-5|TRBV27|17
TGTGCCAGCAGTTCGGTAACCGGGACAGGGCTTAATCAGCCCCAGCATTTT
CASSSVTGTGLNQPQHF
>TRBD2|NA|TRBJ2-7|TRBV4-1|17
TGCGCCAGCAGCCAAGAGAATCGGGGGGGCGTCTCCTACGAGCAGTACTTC
CASSQENRGGVSYEQYF
>NA|few|TRBJ1-1|TRBV9|13
TGTGCCAGCAGCGTAAGCCGGAACACTGAAGCTTTCTTT
CASSVSRNTEAFF
>NA|NA|TRBJ1-1|TRBV6-1|13
TGTGCCAGCAGCCAACCTCCGGTGGCTGAAGCTTTCTTT
CASSQPPVAEAFF
>TRBD1|NA|TRBJ2-7|TRBV9|14
TGTGCCAGCAGCCCCCGGACAGGCCGCAACGAGCAGTACTTC
CASSPRTGRNEQYF
>NA|few|TRBJ1-6|TRBV10-3|14
TGTGCCATCAATACCGACGGCTCGGATTCACCCCTCCACTTT
CAINTDGSDSPLHF
>NA|NA|TRBJ1-2|TRBV7-2|14
TGTGCCAGCAGCTTGTCCAGAGTTAACTATGGCTACACCTTC
CASSLSRVNYGYTF
>NA|NA|TRBJ2-3|TRBV11-2|14
TGTGCCAGCAGCTTACGTCCTAGCACAGATACGCAGTATTTT
CASSLRPSTDTQYF
>NA|NA|TRBJ1-4|TRBV5-1|15
TGCGCCAGCAGCCCCCGCAGATCAACTAATGAAAAACTGTTTTTT
CASSPRRSTNEKLFF
>NA|NA|TRBJ1-2|TRBV11-2|15
TGTGCCAGCAGCTTGGGGACGGCCATGGGCTATGGCTACACCTTC
CASSLGTAMGYGYTF
>NA|once|TRBJ1-4|TRBV6-5|14
TGTGCCAGCAGTTCCCCGCGGACTAATGAAAAACTGTTTTTT
CASSSPRTNEKLFF
>TRBD1|NA|TRBJ1-2|TRBV19|14
TGTGCCAGTAGTATCGGCAGGGGGGCCTATGGCTACACCTTC
CASSIGRGAYGYTF
>NA|NA|TRBJ2-5|TRBV7-2|13
TGTGCCAGCAATGGTTGGGGGCAAGAGACCCAGTACTTC
CASNGWGQETQYF
>TRBD1|NA|TRBJ2-7|TRBV27|14
TGTGCCAGCAGTCCCCGGGACAGGGACTACGAGCAGTACTTC
CASSPRDRDYEQYF
>NA|NA|TRBJ2-3|TRBV7-2|14
TGTGCCAGCAGCTCATCCGGGCCTCAGGATACGCAGTATTTT
CASSSSGPQDTQYF
>TRBD1|NA|TRBJ1-6|TRBV7-2|16
TGTGCCAGCAGCCTTGGACAGGCCTCCTATAATTCACCCCTCCACTTT
CASSLGQASYNSPLHF
>NA|NA|TRBJ2-6|TRBV19|15
TGTGCCAGTAGGACTGAAAGGCCTGGGGCCAACGTCCTGACTTTC
CASRTERPGANVLTF
>NA|NA|TRBJ1-2|TRBV19|13
TGTGCCAGTAGTATAGTACAGAACTATGGCTACACCTTC
CASSIVQNYGYTF
>TRBD1|few|TRBJ2-7|TRBV14|15
TGTGCCAGCAGCCAACACACAGGGGGAAACTACGAGCAGTACTTC
CASSQHTGGNYEQYF
>NA|NA|TRBJ2-5|TRBV7-2|15
TGTGCCAGCAGCTTACGACGGCTCGACGGAGGGACCCAGTACTTC
CASSLRRLDGGTQYF